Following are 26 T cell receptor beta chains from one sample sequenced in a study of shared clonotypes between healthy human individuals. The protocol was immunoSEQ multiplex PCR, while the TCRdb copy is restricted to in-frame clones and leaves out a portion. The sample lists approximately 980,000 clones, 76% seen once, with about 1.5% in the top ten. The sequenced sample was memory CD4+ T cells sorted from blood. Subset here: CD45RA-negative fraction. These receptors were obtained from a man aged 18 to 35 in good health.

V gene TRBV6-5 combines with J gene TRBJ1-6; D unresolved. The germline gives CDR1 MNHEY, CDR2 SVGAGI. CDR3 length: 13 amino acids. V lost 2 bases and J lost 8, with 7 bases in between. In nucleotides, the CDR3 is TGTGCCAGCAGTTACGCGGACTATTCACCCCTCCACTTT. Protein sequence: CASSYADYSPLHF.

CDR3 region: CASQMGGARETQYF. CDR3 nucleotide sequence: TGCGCCAGCCAGATGGGGGGGGCAAGGGAGACCCAGTACTTC. The chain joins TRBV10-1 to TRBJ2-5; D perhaps matches TRBD2 (7 bases). The V and J ends lost 8 bases and 5 bases respectively, with 18 bases between them. The germline V gene encodes CDR1 WNHNN and CDR2 SYGVQD (reference sequence). The CDR3 has 14 residues.

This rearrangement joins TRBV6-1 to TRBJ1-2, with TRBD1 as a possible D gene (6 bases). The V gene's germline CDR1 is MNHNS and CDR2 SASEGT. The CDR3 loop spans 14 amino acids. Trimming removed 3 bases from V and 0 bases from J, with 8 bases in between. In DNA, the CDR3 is TGTGCCAGCAGTGAGCAGGGGACTAACTATGGCTACACCTTC. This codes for CASSEQGTNYGYTF.

The CDR3 loop reads CASRPQAAGNIQYF. CDR3 bases: TGTGCCAGCAGACCCCAGGCGGCAGGAAACATTCAGTACTTC. The chain joins TRBV2 to TRBJ2-4, with unresolved D. Trimming stripped 6 bases from V and 6 bases from J, with 15 bases between. CDR3 length: 14 residues. Germline V CDR1 and CDR2: SNHLY, FYNNEI.

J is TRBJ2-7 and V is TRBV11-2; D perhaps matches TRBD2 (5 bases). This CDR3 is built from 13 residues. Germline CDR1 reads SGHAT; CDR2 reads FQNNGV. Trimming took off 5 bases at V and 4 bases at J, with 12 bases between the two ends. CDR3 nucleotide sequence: TGTGCCAGCAGCCGAATACGGGGTTACGAGCAGTACTTC. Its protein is CASSRIRGYEQYF.

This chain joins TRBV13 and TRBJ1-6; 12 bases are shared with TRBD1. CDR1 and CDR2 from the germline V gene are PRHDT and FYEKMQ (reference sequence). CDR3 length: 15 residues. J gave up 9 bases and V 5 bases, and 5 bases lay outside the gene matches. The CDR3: CASSRGTGGGSPLHF. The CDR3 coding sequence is TGTGCCAGCAGCCGAGGGACAGGGGGCGGTTCACCCCTCCACTTT.

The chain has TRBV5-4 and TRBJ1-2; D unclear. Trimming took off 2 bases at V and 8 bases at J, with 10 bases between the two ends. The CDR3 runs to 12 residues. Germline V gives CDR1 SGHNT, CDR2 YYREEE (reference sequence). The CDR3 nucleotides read TGTGCCAGCAGCTTTGGTTGGGCCGGCTACACCTTC. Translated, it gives CASSFGWAGYTF.

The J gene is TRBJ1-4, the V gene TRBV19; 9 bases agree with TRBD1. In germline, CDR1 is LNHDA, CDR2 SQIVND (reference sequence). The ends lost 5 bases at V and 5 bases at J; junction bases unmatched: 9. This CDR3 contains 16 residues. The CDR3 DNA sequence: TGTGCCAGTAGTTATATCCCCGGGACAGGGAATGAAAAACTGTTTTTT. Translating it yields CASSYIPGTGNEKLFF.

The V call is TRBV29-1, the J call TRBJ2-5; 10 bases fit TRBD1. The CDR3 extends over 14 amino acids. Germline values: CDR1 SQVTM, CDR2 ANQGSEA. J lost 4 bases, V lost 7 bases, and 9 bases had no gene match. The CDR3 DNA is TGCAGCGCCCATCGGACAGGGGGAGGAGAGACCCAGTACTTC. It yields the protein CSAHRTGGGETQYF.

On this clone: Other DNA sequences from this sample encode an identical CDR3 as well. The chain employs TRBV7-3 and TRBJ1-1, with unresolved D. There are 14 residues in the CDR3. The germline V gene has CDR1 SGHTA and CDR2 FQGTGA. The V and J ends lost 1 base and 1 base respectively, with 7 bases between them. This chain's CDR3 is CASSLNPGNTEAFF. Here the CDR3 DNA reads TGTGCCAGCAGCTTAAACCCCGGGAACACTGAAGCTTTCTTT.

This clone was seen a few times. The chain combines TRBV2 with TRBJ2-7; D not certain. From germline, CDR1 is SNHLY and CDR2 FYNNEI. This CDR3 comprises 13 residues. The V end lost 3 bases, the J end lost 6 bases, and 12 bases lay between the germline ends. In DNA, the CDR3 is TGTGCCAGCAGTGACCGAACGATTGCCGAGCAGTACTTC. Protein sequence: CASSDRTIAEQYF.

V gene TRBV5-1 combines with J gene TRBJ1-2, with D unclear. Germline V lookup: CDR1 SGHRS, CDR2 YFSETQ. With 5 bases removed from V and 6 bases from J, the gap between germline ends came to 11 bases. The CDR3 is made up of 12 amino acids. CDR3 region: CASSVQEDGYTF. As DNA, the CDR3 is TGCGCCAGCAGTGTTCAAGAGGATGGCTACACCTTC. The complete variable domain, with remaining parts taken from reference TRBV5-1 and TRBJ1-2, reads KAGVTQTPRYLIKTRGQQVTLSCSPISGHRSVSWYQQTPGQGLQFLFEYFSETQRNKGNFPGRFSGRQFSNSRSEMNVSTLELGDSALYLCASSVQEDGYTFGSGTRLTVV.

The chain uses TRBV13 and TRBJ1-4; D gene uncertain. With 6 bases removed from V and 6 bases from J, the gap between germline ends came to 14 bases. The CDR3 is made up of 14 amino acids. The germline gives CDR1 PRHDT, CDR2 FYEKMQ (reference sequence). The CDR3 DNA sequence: TGTGCCAGCAGTCTAGGAGGGCAGGATGAAAAACTGTTTTTT. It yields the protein CASSLGGQDEKLFF.

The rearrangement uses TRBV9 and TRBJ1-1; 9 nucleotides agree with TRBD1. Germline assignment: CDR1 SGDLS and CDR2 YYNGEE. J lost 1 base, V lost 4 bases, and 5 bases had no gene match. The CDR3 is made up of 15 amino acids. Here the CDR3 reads CASSPRQGGNTEAFF. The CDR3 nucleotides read TGTGCCAGCAGCCCTCGACAGGGGGGGAACACTGAAGCTTTCTTT.

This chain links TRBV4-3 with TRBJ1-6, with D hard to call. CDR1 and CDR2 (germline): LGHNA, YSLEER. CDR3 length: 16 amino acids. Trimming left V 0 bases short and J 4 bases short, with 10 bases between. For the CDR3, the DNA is TGCGCCAGCAGCCAAGATCAACAGAGTTATAATTCACCCCTCCACTTT. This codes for CASSQDQQSYNSPLHF.

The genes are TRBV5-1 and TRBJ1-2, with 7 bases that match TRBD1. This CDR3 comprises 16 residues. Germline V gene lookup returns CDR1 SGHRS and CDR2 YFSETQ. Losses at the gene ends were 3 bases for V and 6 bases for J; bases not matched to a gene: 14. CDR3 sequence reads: CASSSSGSQGFDGYTF. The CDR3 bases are TGCGCCAGCAGCTCCTCCGGTTCACAGGGGTTCGATGGCTACACCTTC.

The CDR3 reads CASRTSQRGQETQYF. The DNA for the CDR3 is TGTGCCAGCCGGACTTCACAGCGGGGCCAAGAGACCCAGTACTTC. The chain links TRBV2 to TRBJ2-5, with TRBD2 matching over 7 bases. Germline trimming cut 8 bases from V and 1 base from J; bases unmatched to any gene: 10. CDR1 SNHLY and CDR2 FYNNEI come from the germline V gene. The CDR3 spans 15 residues.

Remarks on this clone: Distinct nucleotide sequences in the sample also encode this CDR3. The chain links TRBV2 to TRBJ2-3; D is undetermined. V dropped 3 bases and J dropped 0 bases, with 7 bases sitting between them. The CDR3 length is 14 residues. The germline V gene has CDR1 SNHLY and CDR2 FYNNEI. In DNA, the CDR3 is TGTGCCAGCAGTGACTCCGCTAGCACAGATACGCAGTATTTT. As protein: CASSDSASTDTQYF.

The CDR3 nucleotides read TGTGCCAGCTCACTGGCCGATCAGCCCCAGCATTTT. Translating it yields CASSLADQPQHF. The chain joins TRBV18 to TRBJ1-5; no clear D gene. The V end lost 4 bases, the J end lost 5 bases, and 6 bases lay between the germline ends. Per the germline V gene, CDR1 is KGHSH and CDR2 is LQKENI. This CDR3 is 12 amino acids long. Together with reference TRBV18 and TRBJ1-5, the CDR3 gives the full variable domain: NAGVMQNPRHLVRRRGQEARLRCSPMKGHSHVYWYRQLPEEGLKFMVYLQKENIIDESGMPKERFSAEFPKEGPSILRIQQVVRGDSAAYFCASSLADQPQHFGDGTRLSIL.

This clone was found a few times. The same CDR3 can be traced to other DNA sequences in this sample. The CDR3 DNA sequence: TGTGCCAGCAGTTTAGGAGGAGACTATGGCTACACCTTC. Translated: CASSLGGDYGYTF. The chain uses TRBV6-6 and TRBJ1-2; D not certain. Trimming stripped 4 bases from V and 3 bases from J, with 9 bases between. This CDR3 contains 13 residues. From germline, CDR1 is MNHNY and CDR2 SVGAGI (reference sequence).

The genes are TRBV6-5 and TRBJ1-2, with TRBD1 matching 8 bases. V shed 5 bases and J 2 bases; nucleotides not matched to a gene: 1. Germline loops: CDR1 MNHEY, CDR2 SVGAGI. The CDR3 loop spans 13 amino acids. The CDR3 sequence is CASSRTGNYGYTF. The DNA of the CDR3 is TGTGCCAGCAGTCGGACAGGGAACTATGGCTACACCTTC.

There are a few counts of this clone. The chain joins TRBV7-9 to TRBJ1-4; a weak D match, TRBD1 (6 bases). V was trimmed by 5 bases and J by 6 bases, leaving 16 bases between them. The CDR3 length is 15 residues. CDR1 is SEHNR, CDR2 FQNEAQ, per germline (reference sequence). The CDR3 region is CASSARQKGDEKLFF. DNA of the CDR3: TGTGCCAGCAGCGCCCGACAGAAGGGGGATGAAAAACTGTTTTTT.

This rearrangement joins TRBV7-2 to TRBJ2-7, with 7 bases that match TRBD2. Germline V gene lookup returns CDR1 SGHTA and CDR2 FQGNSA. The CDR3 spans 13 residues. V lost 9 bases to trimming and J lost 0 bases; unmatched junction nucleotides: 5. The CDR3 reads CASSGTTSYEQYF. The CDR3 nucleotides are TGTGCCAGTTCCGGGACTACCTCCTACGAGCAGTACTTC.

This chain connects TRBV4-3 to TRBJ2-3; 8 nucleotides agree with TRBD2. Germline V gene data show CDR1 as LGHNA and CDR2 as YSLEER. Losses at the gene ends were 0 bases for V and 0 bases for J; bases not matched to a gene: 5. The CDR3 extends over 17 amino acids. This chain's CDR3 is CASSQDWSGRSTDTQYF. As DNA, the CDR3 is TGCGCCAGCAGCCAAGATTGGAGCGGGAGAAGCACAGATACGCAGTATTTT.

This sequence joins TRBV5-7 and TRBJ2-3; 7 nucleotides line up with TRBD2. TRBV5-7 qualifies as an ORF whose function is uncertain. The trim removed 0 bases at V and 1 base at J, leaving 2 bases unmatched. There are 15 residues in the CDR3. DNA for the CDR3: TGTGCCAGCAGCTTGGGGCTAGCGGGCACAGATACGCAGTATTTT. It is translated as CASSLGLAGTDTQYF.

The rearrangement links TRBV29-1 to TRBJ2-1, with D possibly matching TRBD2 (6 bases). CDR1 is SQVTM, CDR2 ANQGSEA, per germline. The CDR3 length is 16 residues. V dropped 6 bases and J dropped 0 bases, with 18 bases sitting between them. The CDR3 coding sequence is TGCAGCGTCCAGGACTTAGCGGCATCCTCCTACAATGAGCAGTTCTTC. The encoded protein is CSVQDLAASSYNEQFF.